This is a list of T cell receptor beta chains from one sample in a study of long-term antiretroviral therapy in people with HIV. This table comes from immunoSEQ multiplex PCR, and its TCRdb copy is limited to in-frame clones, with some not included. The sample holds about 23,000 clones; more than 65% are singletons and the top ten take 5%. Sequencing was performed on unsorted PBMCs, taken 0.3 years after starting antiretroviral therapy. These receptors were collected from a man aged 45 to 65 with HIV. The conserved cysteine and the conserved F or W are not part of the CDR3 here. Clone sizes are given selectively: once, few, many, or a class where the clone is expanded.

cdr3_aa: ASSSPPIGGNTIY
clone_size: medium-sized
v_call: TRBV6-5
j_call: TRBJ1-3

cdr3_aa: ASSYSISSGGLRY
clone_size: NA
v_call: TRBV6-5
j_call: TRBJ2-4

cdr3_aa: ASNRGRGETQY
clone_size: NA
v_call: TRBV19
j_call: TRBJ2-5

cdr3_aa: ASSPVSSGNTIY
clone_size: NA
v_call: TRBV18
j_call: TRBJ1-3

cdr3_aa: AISELGSSYNSPLH
clone_size: medium-sized
v_call: TRBV10-3
j_call: TRBJ1-6

cdr3_aa: ASSLSPGALVYGYT
clone_size: NA
v_call: TRBV4-3
j_call: TRBJ1-2

cdr3_aa: ASSLPSDSAYEQY
clone_size: once
v_call: TRBV6-6
j_call: TRBJ2-7

cdr3_aa: ASSEVPMALH
clone_size: NA
v_call: TRBV6-1
j_call: TRBJ1-6

cdr3_aa: ASVRDPNAPNYGYT
clone_size: NA
v_call: TRBV5-1
j_call: TRBJ1-2

cdr3_aa: ASSPLRSEAF
clone_size: NA
v_call: TRBV6-1
j_call: TRBJ1-1

cdr3_aa: ASTVEADTQY
clone_size: NA
v_call: TRBV11-2
j_call: TRBJ2-3

cdr3_aa: ASSLEGGPSYEQY
clone_size: NA
v_call: TRBV11-3
j_call: TRBJ2-7

cdr3_aa: ASRPRDRGNEQF
clone_size: NA
v_call: TRBV11-1
j_call: TRBJ2-1

cdr3_aa: ASSFAGDTSETQY
clone_size: NA
v_call: TRBV6-6
j_call: TRBJ2-5

cdr3_aa: ASSAGDGSSYNEQF
clone_size: NA
v_call: TRBV10-1
j_call: TRBJ2-1

cdr3_aa: ASSALGANVLT
clone_size: once
v_call: TRBV2
j_call: TRBJ2-6

cdr3_aa: ASSSTVEAF
clone_size: NA
v_call: TRBV5-1
j_call: TRBJ1-1

cdr3_aa: AWSLTSTNYGYT
clone_size: once
v_call: TRBV30
j_call: TRBJ1-2

cdr3_aa: ASSQGDGTGDNEKLF
clone_size: NA
v_call: TRBV4-1
j_call: TRBJ1-4

cdr3_aa: ASSYRSWEQY
clone_size: NA
v_call: TRBV5-8
j_call: TRBJ2-7

cdr3_aa: ASSPASPQLYNEQF
clone_size: NA
v_call: TRBV7-9
j_call: TRBJ2-1

cdr3_aa: ASKGTGFIQPQH
clone_size: NA
v_call: TRBV19
j_call: TRBJ1-5

cdr3_aa: ASSFRQGSSYEQY
clone_size: NA
v_call: TRBV5-8
j_call: TRBJ2-7

cdr3_aa: SVERGGTQY
clone_size: NA
v_call: TRBV29-1
j_call: TRBJ2-3

cdr3_aa: ASTPRGVLSYEQY
clone_size: NA
v_call: TRBV28
j_call: TRBJ2-7

cdr3_aa: ASSVEMNTEAF
clone_size: NA
v_call: TRBV2
j_call: TRBJ1-1

cdr3_aa: ASSQGTIGELF
clone_size: NA
v_call: TRBV4-3
j_call: TRBJ2-2

cdr3_aa: ASSLNTNQPQH
clone_size: few
v_call: TRBV7-9
j_call: TRBJ1-5

cdr3_aa: ASSILAGELF
clone_size: NA
v_call: TRBV9
j_call: TRBJ2-2

cdr3_aa: ASSLWVRVSNQPQH
clone_size: NA
v_call: TRBV7-3
j_call: TRBJ1-5

cdr3_aa: ASSFGQLNEQF
clone_size: NA
v_call: TRBV5-1
j_call: TRBJ2-1

cdr3_aa: ASSSDARRKPQH
clone_size: once
v_call: TRBV27
j_call: TRBJ1-5

cdr3_aa: ASLGSYEQY
clone_size: NA
v_call: TRBV10-3
j_call: TRBJ2-7

cdr3_aa: ASSLAGGADNQPQH
clone_size: NA
v_call: TRBV7-2
j_call: TRBJ1-5

cdr3_aa: ASSLVSNTEAF
clone_size: NA
v_call: TRBV5-6
j_call: TRBJ1-1

cdr3_aa: ASSIGREDEQY
clone_size: NA
v_call: TRBV19
j_call: TRBJ2-7

cdr3_aa: ASGFVAGGTGELF
clone_size: NA
v_call: TRBV12-5
j_call: TRBJ2-2

cdr3_aa: ASSLGVAGYSYNEQF
clone_size: NA
v_call: TRBV7-8
j_call: TRBJ2-1

cdr3_aa: AISDSDRALYEQY
clone_size: once
v_call: TRBV10-3
j_call: TRBJ2-7

cdr3_aa: ASSLGREKLF
clone_size: NA
v_call: TRBV5-6
j_call: TRBJ1-4

cdr3_aa: ASSLAAEPNTGELF
clone_size: NA
v_call: TRBV7-2
j_call: TRBJ2-2

cdr3_aa: ASSLSLGQGFYEQY
clone_size: NA
v_call: TRBV5-5
j_call: TRBJ2-7

cdr3_aa: ASSLERYTEAF
clone_size: NA
v_call: TRBV7-2
j_call: TRBJ1-1

cdr3_aa: AWTTTGTENEQF
clone_size: NA
v_call: TRBV30
j_call: TRBJ2-1

cdr3_aa: ASAAESYNEQF
clone_size: NA
v_call: TRBV2
j_call: TRBJ2-1

cdr3_aa: ASSFTLNEQF
clone_size: NA
v_call: TRBV5-5
j_call: TRBJ2-1

cdr3_aa: ASSPGRDRAAYEQY
clone_size: NA
v_call: TRBV5-1
j_call: TRBJ2-7

cdr3_aa: ASSLAPGVETQY
clone_size: NA
v_call: TRBV5-6
j_call: TRBJ2-5

cdr3_aa: ATSRDPGAIYGYT
clone_size: NA
v_call: TRBV15
j_call: TRBJ1-2

cdr3_aa: ASSSLSSGENIQY
clone_size: NA
v_call: TRBV6-5
j_call: TRBJ2-4

cdr3_aa: AISMGQGSGANVLT
clone_size: NA
v_call: TRBV10-3
j_call: TRBJ2-6

cdr3_aa: ASSVDHSPAYGYT
clone_size: NA
v_call: TRBV9
j_call: TRBJ1-2

cdr3_aa: ASSLDDEQY
clone_size: NA
v_call: TRBV7-9
j_call: TRBJ2-7

cdr3_aa: ASSRSGRFFNEQF
clone_size: NA
v_call: TRBV6-5
j_call: TRBJ2-1

cdr3_aa: ASSEFRQGNTEAF
clone_size: NA
v_call: TRBV25-1
j_call: TRBJ1-1